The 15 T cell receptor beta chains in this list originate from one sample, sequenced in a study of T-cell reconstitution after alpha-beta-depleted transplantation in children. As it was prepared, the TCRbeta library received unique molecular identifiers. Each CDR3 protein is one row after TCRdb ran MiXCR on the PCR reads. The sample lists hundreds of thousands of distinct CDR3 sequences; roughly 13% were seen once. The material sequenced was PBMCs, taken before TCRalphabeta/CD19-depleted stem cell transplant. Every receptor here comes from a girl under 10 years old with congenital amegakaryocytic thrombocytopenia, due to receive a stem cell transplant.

In DNA form, the CDR3 reads TGTGCCAGCAGTTACAGGGTCCCTAATGAAAAACTGTTTTTT. Its translation is CASSYRVPNEKLFF. This chain joins TRBV6-5 and TRBJ1-4, with unresolved D. The CDR3 spans 14 residues. V gave up 2 bases and J gave up 3 bases, with 7 bases separating them. Per germline, CDR1 MNHEY and CDR2 SVGAGI.

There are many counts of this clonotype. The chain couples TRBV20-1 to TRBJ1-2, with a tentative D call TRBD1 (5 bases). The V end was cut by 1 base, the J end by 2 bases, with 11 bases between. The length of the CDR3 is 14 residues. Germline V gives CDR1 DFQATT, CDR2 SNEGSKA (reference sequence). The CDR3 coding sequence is TGCAGTGCTAGAGTGGGGGAAGAGAACTATGGCTACACCTTC. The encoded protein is CSARVGEENYGYTF.

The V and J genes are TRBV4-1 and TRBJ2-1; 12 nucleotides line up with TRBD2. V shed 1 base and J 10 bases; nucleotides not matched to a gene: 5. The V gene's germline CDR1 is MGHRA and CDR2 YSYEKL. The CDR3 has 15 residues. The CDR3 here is CASSQVLAGGREQFF. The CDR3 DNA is TGCGCCAGCAGCCAAGTACTAGCGGGAGGTCGGGAGCAGTTCTTC.

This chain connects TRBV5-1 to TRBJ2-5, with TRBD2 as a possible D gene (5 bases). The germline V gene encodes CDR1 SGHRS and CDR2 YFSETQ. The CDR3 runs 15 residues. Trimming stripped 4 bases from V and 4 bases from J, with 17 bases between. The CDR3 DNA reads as TGCGCCAGCAGCGTTCCTGGAGGAGAAAGAGAGACCCAGTACTTC. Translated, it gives CASSVPGGERETQYF.

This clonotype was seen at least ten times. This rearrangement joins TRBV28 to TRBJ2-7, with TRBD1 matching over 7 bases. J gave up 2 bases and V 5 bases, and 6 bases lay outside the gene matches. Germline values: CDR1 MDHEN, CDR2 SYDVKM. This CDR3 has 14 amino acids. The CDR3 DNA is TGTGCCAGCAGTCCCGGGACAGCCCCCTACGAGCAGTACTTC. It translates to CASSPGTAPYEQYF.

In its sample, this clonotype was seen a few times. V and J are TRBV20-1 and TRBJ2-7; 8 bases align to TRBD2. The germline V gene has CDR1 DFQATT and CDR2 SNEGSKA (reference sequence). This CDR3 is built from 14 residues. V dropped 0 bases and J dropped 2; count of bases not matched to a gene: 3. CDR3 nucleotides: TGCAGTGCTAGAGATGACGGGAGGGCCTACGAGCAGTACTTC. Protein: CSARDDGRAYEQYF.

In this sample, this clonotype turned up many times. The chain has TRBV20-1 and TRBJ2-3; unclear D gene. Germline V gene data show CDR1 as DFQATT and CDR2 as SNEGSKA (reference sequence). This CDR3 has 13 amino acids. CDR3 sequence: CRTGPTSTDTQYF. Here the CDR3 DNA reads TGCAGAACCGGGCCGACGAGCACAGATACGCAGTATTTT.

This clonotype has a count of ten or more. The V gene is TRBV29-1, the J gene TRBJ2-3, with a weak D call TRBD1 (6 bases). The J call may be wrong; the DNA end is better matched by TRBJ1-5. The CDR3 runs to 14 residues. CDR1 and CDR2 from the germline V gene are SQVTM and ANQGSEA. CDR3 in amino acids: CSVRSGVLPDTQHF. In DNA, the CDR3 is TGCAGCGTACGGTCAGGGGTTCTTCCAGATACGCAGCATTTT.

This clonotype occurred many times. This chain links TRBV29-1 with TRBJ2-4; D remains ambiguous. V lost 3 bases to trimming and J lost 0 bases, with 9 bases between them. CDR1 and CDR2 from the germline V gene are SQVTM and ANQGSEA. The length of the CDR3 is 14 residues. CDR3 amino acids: CSVDSGLAKNIQYF. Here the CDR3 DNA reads TGCAGCGTTGATTCAGGATTAGCCAAAAACATTCAGTACTTC.

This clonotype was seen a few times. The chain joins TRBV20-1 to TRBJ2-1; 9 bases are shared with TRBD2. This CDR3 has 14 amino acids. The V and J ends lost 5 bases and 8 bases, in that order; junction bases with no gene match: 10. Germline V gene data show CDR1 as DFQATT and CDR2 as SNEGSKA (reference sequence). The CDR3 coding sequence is TGCAGTGCTGGATATCTTAGCGGGAGCGATGAGCAGTTCTTC. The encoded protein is CSAGYLSGSDEQFF.

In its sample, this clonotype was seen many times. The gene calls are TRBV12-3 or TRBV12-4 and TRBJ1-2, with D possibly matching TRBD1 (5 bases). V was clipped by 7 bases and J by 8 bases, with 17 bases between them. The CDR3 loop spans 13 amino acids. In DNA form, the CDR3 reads TGTGCCAGCACCCAGGGAGGGGTTGACGGCTACACCTTC. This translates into CASTQGGVDGYTF.

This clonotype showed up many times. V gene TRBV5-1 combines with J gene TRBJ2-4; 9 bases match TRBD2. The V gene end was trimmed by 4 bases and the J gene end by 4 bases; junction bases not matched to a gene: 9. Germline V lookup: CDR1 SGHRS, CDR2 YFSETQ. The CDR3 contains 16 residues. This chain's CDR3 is CASSQTETSGKNIQYF. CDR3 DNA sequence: TGCGCCAGCAGCCAAACGGAGACTAGCGGTAAAAACATTCAGTACTTC.

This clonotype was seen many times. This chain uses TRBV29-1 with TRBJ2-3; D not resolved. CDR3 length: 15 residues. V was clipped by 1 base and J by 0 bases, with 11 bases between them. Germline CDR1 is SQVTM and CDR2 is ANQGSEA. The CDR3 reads CSVEGRITSTDTQYF. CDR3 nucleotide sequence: TGCAGCGTTGAAGGGCGGATAACTAGCACAGATACGCAGTATTTT.

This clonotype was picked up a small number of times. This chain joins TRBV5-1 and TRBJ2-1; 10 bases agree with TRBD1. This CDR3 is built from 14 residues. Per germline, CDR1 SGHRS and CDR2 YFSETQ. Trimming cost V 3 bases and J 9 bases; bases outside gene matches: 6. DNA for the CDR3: TGCGCCAGCAGCTGGGGACAGGGGAAAGGTGAGCAGTTCTTC. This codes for CASSWGQGKGEQFF.

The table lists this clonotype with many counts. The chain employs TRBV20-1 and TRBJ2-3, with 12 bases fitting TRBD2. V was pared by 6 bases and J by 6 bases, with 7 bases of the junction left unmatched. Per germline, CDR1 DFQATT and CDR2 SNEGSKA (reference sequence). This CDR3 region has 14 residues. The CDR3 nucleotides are TGCAGTGCCCCACTAGCGGGAGGAGGTGATACGCAGTATTTT. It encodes CSAPLAGGGDTQYF.